This is a list of T cell receptor beta chains from one sample in a study of blood T cells in healthy people across ages. One entry per CDR3 protein, called by TCRdb with MiXCR from the 5' RACE reads. The top ten hold approximately 15% of the sample, which has 650,000 to 700,000 distinct CDR3 sequences, 52% seen once. Source material: blood. Every receptor here comes from a woman older than 75 in good health. CDR3s include the opening cysteine and the closing phenylalanine or tryptophan.

j_gene	v_gene	CDR3aa
TRBJ2-7	TRBV19	CASSRYPSGISYNEQYF
TRBJ2-2	TRBV28	CASRPNPNTGELFF
-	TRBV28	CASGLGGYEQYF
TRBJ2-1	TRBV5-1	CASSLGSYYSNEQFF
TRBJ2-1	TRBV27	CASSLGLAVKNEQFF
TRBJ2-6	TRBV9	CASVRSGANVLTF
TRBJ1-6	TRBV3-1	CASSQGKNSPLHF
TRBJ2-7	TRBV11-2	CASSLVWERLPTYEQYF
TRBJ2-1	TRBV5-1	CASTKRQGSENEQFF
TRBJ2-7	TRBV9	CASSVGTGVNEQYF
TRBJ2-7	TRBV20-1	CSASGGNSYEQYF
TRBJ2-7	TRBV3-1	CASSQGLGQLYEQYF
TRBJ2-5	TRBV7-2	CASSLARSGETQYF
TRBJ1-5	TRBV2	CASSGYDRVFSNQPQHF
TRBJ2-3	TRBV28	CASSLPSGLTDTQYF
TRBJ1-1	TRBV7-2	CASSRQGMNTEAFF
TRBJ2-3	TRBV6-1	CASSRREYASTDTQYF
TRBJ2-1	TRBV6-5	CASSYSRAGRGEQFF
TRBJ2-1	TRBV4-1	CASSQDLQRGYNEQFF
TRBJ2-1	TRBV21-1	CASSKENGGVYNEQFF
TRBJ2-7	TRBV30	CAWNPTSGTGMSYEQYF
TRBJ2-7	TRBV7-2	CASSSGQGAGDEQYF
TRBJ2-4	TRBV28	CASSFLLDVKNIQYF
TRBJ2-1	TRBV2	CASRLARDHKFF
TRBJ2-7	TRBV13	CASSLRGGSYEQYF
TRBJ2-7	TRBV16	CASSLGHRYEQYF
TRBJ1-3	TRBV7-9	CASSRDGFSGNTIYF
TRBJ2-3	TRBV5-1	CASSWGPDDTQYF
TRBJ2-1	TRBV20-1	CSANPRTSGSYNEQFF
TRBJ2-7	TRBV27	CASSYQGAYEQYF
TRBJ2-1	TRBV18	CASSPFGGNYNEQFF
TRBJ1-5	TRBV10-3	CAISESSGGQPQHF
-	TRBV12-3/TRBV12-4	CASSFLAGGPLNEQYF